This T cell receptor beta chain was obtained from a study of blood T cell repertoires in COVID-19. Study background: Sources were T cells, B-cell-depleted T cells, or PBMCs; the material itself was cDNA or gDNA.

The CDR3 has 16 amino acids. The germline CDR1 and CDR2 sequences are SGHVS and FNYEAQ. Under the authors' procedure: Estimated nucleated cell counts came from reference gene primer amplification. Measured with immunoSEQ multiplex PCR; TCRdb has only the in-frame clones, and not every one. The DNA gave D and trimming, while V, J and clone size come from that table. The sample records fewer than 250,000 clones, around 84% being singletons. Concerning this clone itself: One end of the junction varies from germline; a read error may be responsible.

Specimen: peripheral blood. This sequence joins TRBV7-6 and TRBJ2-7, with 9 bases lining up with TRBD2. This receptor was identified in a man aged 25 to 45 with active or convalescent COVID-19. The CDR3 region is CAGSTGASGKTYEQYF. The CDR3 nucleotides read TGTGCCGGCAGCACTGGGGCTAGCGGGAAAACCTACGAGCAGTACTTC.